The rows below give T cell receptor beta chains drawn from one sample of a study of blood T cell repertoires in COVID-19. Clones were sequenced by immunoSEQ multiplex PCR, and TCRdb holds only the in-frame ones, with some missing. Among about 210,000 clones listed, roughly 87% were seen once. The sample consisted of PBMCs or T cells enriched from blood (not recorded which). The source is a man aged 25 to 45 in a cohort exposed to, infected with or recovered from COVID-19 (not recorded which). CDR3s include the opening cysteine and the closing phenylalanine or tryptophan. D genes are given only for firm matches. Size tells how often a clone was seen (once, few, many) or the class of an expanded clone, and some rows leave it out.

len: 15
v_gene: TRBV7-9
abundance: once
j_gene: TRBJ1-2
d_gene: TRBD1
CDR3nt: TGTGCCAGCAGATACACAGAAGGGACAGAATATGGCTACACCTTC
CDR3aa: CASRYTEGTEYGYTF

len: 12
v_gene: TRBV6-5
abundance: NA
j_gene: TRBJ1-2
d_gene: NA
CDR3nt: TGTGCCAGCAGTCGGACAGACTATGGCTACACCTTC
CDR3aa: CASSRTDYGYTF

len: 18
v_gene: TRBV18
abundance: NA
j_gene: TRBJ2-7
d_gene: NA
CDR3nt: TGTGCCAGCTCACCAGGTTTGGAAACCGGGACATTTACCTACGAGCAGTACTTC
CDR3aa: CASSPGLETGTFTYEQYF

len: 20
v_gene: TRBV5-8
abundance: NA
j_gene: TRBJ2-2
d_gene: TRBD2
CDR3nt: TGTGCCAGCAGCTCTGCGGGACTAGCGGGAGGGCCTTCCCGCACCGGGGAGCTGTTTTTT
CDR3aa: CASSSAGLAGGPSRTGELFF

len: 15
v_gene: TRBV19
abundance: NA
j_gene: TRBJ1-2
d_gene: TRBD1
CDR3nt: TGTGCCAGTAGTATTCCGACAGGGTATGACTATGGCTACACCTTC
CDR3aa: CASSIPTGYDYGYTF

len: 14
v_gene: TRBV27
abundance: NA
j_gene: TRBJ1-1
d_gene: NA
CDR3nt: TGTGCCAGCAGTTTACTATCAACGAACACTGAAGCTTTCTTT
CDR3aa: CASSLLSTNTEAFF

len: 15
v_gene: TRBV5-4
abundance: NA
j_gene: TRBJ2-5
d_gene: TRBD1
CDR3nt: TGTGCCAGCAGCATGCCCGGGACAGCCCAAGAGACCCAGTACTTC
CDR3aa: CASSMPGTAQETQYF

len: 15
v_gene: TRBV27
abundance: NA
j_gene: TRBJ2-7
d_gene: NA
CDR3nt: TGTGCCAGCAGTTCATGGGGAGCCACCCCCTACGAGCAGTACTTC
CDR3aa: CASSSWGATPYEQYF

len: 13
v_gene: TRBV6-5
abundance: NA
j_gene: TRBJ2-2
d_gene: NA
CDR3nt: TGTGCCAGCAGTTATCGGGATACCGGGGAGCTGTTTTTT
CDR3aa: CASSYRDTGELFF

len: 16
v_gene: TRBV18
abundance: once
j_gene: TRBJ2-7
d_gene: TRBD1
CDR3nt: TGTGCCAGCTCAAAACCCGGACAGGGGGCTTGGAACGAGCAGTACTTC
CDR3aa: CASSKPGQGAWNEQYF

len: 15
v_gene: TRBV27
abundance: NA
j_gene: TRBJ2-7
d_gene: TRBD1
CDR3nt: TGTGCCAGCAGTTTACGACAGGGGCTAGCCTACGAGCAGTACTTC
CDR3aa: CASSLRQGLAYEQYF

len: 15
v_gene: TRBV7-3
abundance: NA
j_gene: TRBJ2-1
d_gene: TRBD2
CDR3nt: TGTGCCAGCAGCTCTTCCGGGACTAGAAACAATGAGCAGTTCTTC
CDR3aa: CASSSSGTRNNEQFF

len: 17
v_gene: TRBV19
abundance: NA
j_gene: TRBJ2-7
d_gene: TRBD2
CDR3nt: TGTGCCAGTAGTCCCATAACTAGCGGGAGTATTCATAGAGAGCAGTACTTC
CDR3aa: CASSPITSGSIHREQYF

len: 14
v_gene: TRBV6-5
abundance: NA
j_gene: TRBJ1-2
d_gene: TRBD1
CDR3nt: TGTGCCCTAAGACAGGGGGTAGCTAACTATGGCTACACCTTC
CDR3aa: CALRQGVANYGYTF

len: 13
v_gene: TRBV24-1
abundance: once
j_gene: TRBJ2-2
d_gene: NA
CDR3nt: TGTGCCACCAGTCCCGCGAGCACCGGGGAGCTGTTTTTT
CDR3aa: CATSPASTGELFF

len: 15
v_gene: TRBV5-4
abundance: NA
j_gene: TRBJ1-2
d_gene: TRBD1
CDR3nt: TGTGCCAGCAGCTTGGGGGGACAGGGGTACTATGGCTACACCTTC
CDR3aa: CASSLGGQGYYGYTF

len: 15
v_gene: TRBV7-2
abundance: NA
j_gene: TRBJ1-1
d_gene: NA
CDR3nt: TGTGCCAGCAGCTCCCGCCGACAGCCAAACACTGAAGCTTTCTTT
CDR3aa: CASSSRRQPNTEAFF

len: 14
v_gene: TRBV9
abundance: NA
j_gene: TRBJ2-1
d_gene: NA
CDR3nt: TGTGCCAGCAGCGATAAGACTACCTACAATGAGCAGTTCTTC
CDR3aa: CASSDKTTYNEQFF

len: 14
v_gene: TRBV7-9
abundance: few
j_gene: TRBJ2-7
d_gene: TRBD1
CDR3nt: TGTGCCAGCAGCTTCCGGACAGGTCCCTACGAGCAGTACTTC
CDR3aa: CASSFRTGPYEQYF

len: 15
v_gene: TRBV3-1/TRBV3-2
abundance: NA
j_gene: TRBJ1-1
d_gene: TRBD1
CDR3nt: TGTGCCAGCAGCCAGTACAGGGGGCATCTAGCTAGAGCTTTCTTT
CDR3aa: CASSQYRGHLARAFF

len: 15
v_gene: TRBV24-1
abundance: NA
j_gene: TRBJ2-1
d_gene: TRBD2
CDR3nt: TGTGCCACCGAGGTTCAAGCGGGGGTATACAATGAGCAGTTCTTC
CDR3aa: CATEVQAGVYNEQFF

len: 15
v_gene: TRBV24-1
abundance: NA
j_gene: TRBJ2-1
d_gene: TRBD1
CDR3nt: TGTGCCACCAGTGAACCTCTGGGGACAGGCCATGAGCAGTTCTTC
CDR3aa: CATSEPLGTGHEQFF

len: 12
v_gene: TRBV28
abundance: NA
j_gene: TRBJ2-2
d_gene: NA
CDR3nt: TGTGCGGCGGGGCAGAACACCGGGGAGCTGTTTTTT
CDR3aa: CAAGQNTGELFF

len: 15
v_gene: TRBV7-6
abundance: NA
j_gene: TRBJ1-1
d_gene: NA
CDR3nt: TGTGCCAGCAGCTTAGGCGCAGGGATTAACACTGAAGCTTTCTTT
CDR3aa: CASSLGAGINTEAFF